The T cell receptor (beta chain) described here comes from a study of control samples from healthy donors and cancer patients. Germline CDR1 SGHVS, CDR2 FNYEAQ. The V gene end was trimmed by 1 base and the J gene end by 1 base; junction bases not matched to a gene: 4. The length of the CDR3 is 16 residues. Using immunoSEQ multiplex PCR, the repertoire was profiled, and TCRdb retains in-frame clones only, with some absent. The data contain about 21,000 clones, around four fifths of them seen just once; the ten biggest clones take up 20% to 25%. This clone was detected only once. Sequencing was performed on PBMCs. The rearrangement joins TRBV7-6 to TRBJ2-3; 8 nucleotides agree with TRBD2. The sequence came from a man in his 60s with colorectal cancer. The CDR3 region is CASSLVGRGGTDTQYF. CDR3 DNA sequence: TGTGCCAGCAGCTTAGTCGGGCGGGGGGGCACAGATACGCAGTATTTT.